These T cell receptor beta chains were read from a single sample in a study of shared clonotypes between healthy human individuals. Assay: immunoSEQ multiplex PCR; the TCRdb copy retains only in-frame clones and omits some. The table has roughly 520,000 clones, about 96% seen once; the top ten hold 0.064%. The sample consisted of naive CD4+ T cells sorted from blood. The receptor source for this set is a woman younger than 45 in good health. Each CDR3 is given with its conserved first and last residue.

CDR3 protein: CASSQGPATDTQYF
V gene: TRBV4-1

CDR3 protein: CASSLSRNYGYTF
V gene: TRBV28

CDR3 protein: CSVLSAETQYF
V gene: TRBV29-1

CDR3 protein: CSFGDGNGGYTF
V gene: TRBV29-1

CDR3 protein: CASSSWTRGRSGANVLTF
V gene: TRBV27

CDR3 protein: CASSRGPSGPRDNEQFF
V gene: TRBV7-9

CDR3 protein: CASSLLAGAYEQYF
V gene: TRBV7-9

CDR3 protein: CASSVEYEKLFF
V gene: TRBV6-6

CDR3 protein: CASSRALSYEQYF
V gene: TRBV13

CDR3 protein: CASSMTETNEKLFF
V gene: TRBV6-6

CDR3 protein: CASSPGTGREKLFF
V gene: TRBV4-1

CDR3 protein: CASRGTGRQRQPQHF
V gene: TRBV27

CDR3 protein: CASSPQVSGEKLFF
V gene: TRBV18

CDR3 protein: CASSDGSNTGELFF
V gene: TRBV5-6

CDR3 protein: CASSTGLAGHYNEQFF
V gene: TRBV9

CDR3 protein: CASSPPLLDTQYF
V gene: TRBV6-6

CDR3 protein: CASSEILAGGPDTQYF
V gene: TRBV10-1

CDR3 protein: CSVDPYPGASYNEQFF
V gene: TRBV29-1

CDR3 protein: CASSYEHSGANVLTF
V gene: TRBV6-5

CDR3 protein: CASSVGPSGRWYEQFF
V gene: TRBV9

CDR3 protein: CATRDSEETQYF
V gene: TRBV10-3

CDR3 protein: CASSFSGRGETQYF
V gene: TRBV28

CDR3 protein: CASSFGPGHLRVYEQYF
V gene: TRBV28

CDR3 protein: CASKERSGTSDNEQFF
V gene: TRBV11-2

CDR3 protein: CATSDRGNQPQHF
V gene: TRBV28

CDR3 protein: CASSLVLAGRETQYF
V gene: TRBV5-6

CDR3 protein: CASSLTGTPEKLFF
V gene: TRBV6-5

CDR3 protein: CASRETANTEAFF
V gene: TRBV2

CDR3 protein: CASSVGLADYNEQFF
V gene: TRBV9

CDR3 protein: CASSLESGTGLLSSYEQYF
V gene: TRBV7-6

CDR3 protein: CATGGRGTGPHGYTF
V gene: TRBV2

CDR3 protein: CACLPSRSGNTIYF
V gene: TRBV10-1

CDR3 protein: CASYDREAIADTQYF
V gene: TRBV27

CDR3 protein: CASSLGREYEQYF
V gene: TRBV5-1

CDR3 protein: CASSLAEGVGYEQYF
V gene: TRBV28

CDR3 protein: CASSISINQPQHF
V gene: TRBV19

CDR3 protein: CASSQDDRVGLANEQFF
V gene: TRBV4-1

CDR3 protein: CASSFRDRGRDGYTF
V gene: TRBV27

CDR3 protein: CASSHVVRPLPGTTYNEQFF
V gene: TRBV4-1

CDR3 protein: CASSWGSGTITDTQYF
V gene: TRBV5-1

CDR3 protein: CASSFPGLSGGTDTQYF
V gene: TRBV5-1

CDR3 protein: CASSYLRTTYEQYF
V gene: TRBV11-2

CDR3 protein: CASSMGNSNTEAFF
V gene: TRBV19

CDR3 protein: CASSPPGQGTGEAFF
V gene: TRBV18

CDR3 protein: CASSPLAKANYGYTF
V gene: TRBV28

CDR3 protein: CASSHRDRGRRFSYEQYF
V gene: TRBV5-6

CDR3 protein: CASSLDRLYTEAFF
V gene: TRBV11-2

CDR3 protein: CASNSQGGNQPQHF
V gene: TRBV28

CDR3 protein: CASSPGRRTVGLGYTF
V gene: TRBV13

CDR3 protein: CASSEEQGPGTEAFF
V gene: TRBV5-5

CDR3 protein: CASSLSPGRTYEQYF
V gene: TRBV28

CDR3 protein: CASSLNRGLTDTQYF
V gene: TRBV5-1

CDR3 protein: CASVIGTGGWNEQFF
V gene: TRBV28

CDR3 protein: CASSLGWQRNTEAFF
V gene: TRBV5-1